This T cell receptor beta chain was documented in a study of regulatory T cells in long-lasting Graves disease. Study summary: Persistent Graves' disease meant over 5 years of antithyroid drugs with positive TSH receptor antibodies.

This sample's time point: persistent/refractory GD, antithyroid drugs over 5 years with positive TRAb. The TCR library was prepared using RNA isolated from PBMCs. American Thyroid Association guidelines defined how Graves' disease was diagnosed. From an endocrinology department in Xi'an, China, came the patients. Study-wide results and limits: Persistent disease preferred TRBV28, TRBJ1-2 and TRBJ2-5.

Building the TCR beta libraries relied on iRepertoire HTBI primers, and CDR3 regions underwent Arm-PCR. TCRdb re-derived calls from the multiplex PCR reads in MiXCR, one entry per CDR3 protein. The sample records 700,000 or so distinct CDR3 sequences, around 30% being singletons. In germline, CDR1 is SEHNR, CDR2 FQNEAQ (reference sequence). V was shortened by 1 base and J by 4 bases, with 10 bases between the two germline ends. The CDR3 consists of 14 residues. Notes on this clonotype: Its antigen is unknown.

This TCR came from a female donor with Graves disease. Here the sequenced sample was peripheral blood mononuclear cells (PBMCs), taken when the disease was refractory, from a patient treated with antithyroid drugs. The V and J genes are TRBV7-9 and TRBJ1-2, with no clear D. CDR3 region: CASSLGSQTYGYTF. The CDR3, as DNA: TGTGCCAGCAGCTTAGGTTCCCAGACCTATGGCTACACCTTC. The entire variable domain, with the rest obtained from reference TRBV7-9 and TRBJ1-2, is as follows: DTGVSQNPRHKITKRGQNVTFRCDPISEHNRLYWYRQTLGQGPEFLTYFQNEAQLEKSRLLSDRFSAERPKGSFSTLEIQRTEQGDSAMYLCASSLGSQTYGYTFGSGTRLTVV.